This TCR beta chain was sequenced for a study of beta chain features in type 1 diabetes. Study-wide context: Taken together, all samples contributed approximately 110 million examined sorted cells. The study's findings and limits: A potential PCR bias toward shorter templates would be equal in patient and control samples. Type 1 diabetes patients showed a moderate but significant shortening of TCRB CDR3s in all four CD4+ subsets.

Expressed TCRB transcripts were sequenced after all isolated RNA was converted to cDNA. Generated by immunoSEQ multiplex PCR, the TCRdb table keeps only in-frame clones and is missing some. The data hold roughly 610,000 clones, with 15% to 17% observed a single time. About this clone itself: Its specificity is unknown.

Purity exceeded 98% in all sorted populations. Germline V gives CDR1 SGHTA, CDR2 FQGNSA. Trimming left V 3 bases short and J 1 base short, with 19 bases between. The CDR3 extends over 17 amino acids. The clonotype originates from a man in his late teens or twenties in good health. The chain combines TRBV7-2 with TRBJ2-7, with D perhaps TRBD1 or TRBD2 (5 bases each). What was sequenced was naive CD4+ T cells from blood. CDR3 in amino acids: CASSFPRYGTGSYEQYF. Written as DNA, the CDR3 is TGTGCCAGCAGCTTTCCTAGATACGGGACGGGGTCCTACGAGCAGTACTTC. Together with reference TRBV7-2 and TRBJ2-7, the CDR3 gives the full variable domain: GAGVSQSPSNKVTEKGKDVELRCDPISGHTALYWYRQSLGQGLEFLIYFQGNSAPDKSGLPSDRFSAERTGGSVSTLTIQRTQQEDSAVYLCASSFPRYGTGSYEQYFGPGTRLTVT.